Below are 14 T cell receptor beta chains sequenced from a single sample in a study of T cell responses to AZD1222 COVID-19 vaccine. This table comes from immunoSEQ multiplex PCR, and its TCRdb copy is limited to in-frame clones, with some not included. The data contain roughly 120,000 clones, 75% to 90% of them seen just once; the ten biggest clones take up roughly 4.4%. Sequenced material: peripheral blood, taken 28 days after the second AZD1222 dose. The receptors were sampled from an adult who received the AZD1222 COVID-19 vaccine.

This clone was recorded only once. The V gene is TRBV5-1, the J gene TRBJ1-2; D ambiguous. This CDR3 region has 13 residues. The germline gives CDR1 SGHRS, CDR2 YFSETQ. The V and J ends lost 0 bases and 9 bases respectively, with 12 bases between them. The CDR3 here is CASSLGEVMRYTF. CDR3 DNA: TGCGCCAGCAGCTTGGGGGAGGTGATGCGCTACACCTTC. Drawing the rest from reference TRBV5-1 and TRBJ1-2, the complete variable domain is KAGVTQTPRYLIKTRGQQVTLSCSPISGHRSVSWYQQTPGQGLQFLFEYFSETQRNKGNFPGRFSGRQFSNSRSEMNVSTLELGDSALYLCASSLGEVMRYTFGSGTRLTVV.

The genes are TRBV28 and TRBJ1-1; tentatively, D is TRBD1 (6 bases). Trimming removed 8 bases at V and 0 bases at J, with 25 bases between. The CDR3 sequence is 18 residues long. Looked up from germline, CDR1 is MDHEN and CDR2 is SYDVKM. This CDR3 reads CASPPGQGKGYMNTEAFF. The CDR3 nucleotides read TGTGCCAGCCCTCCCGGGCAGGGGAAGGGTTACATGAACACTGAAGCTTTCTTT.

This clone was seen only once. V gene TRBV5-6 combines with J gene TRBJ2-5; no definite D call. This CDR3 is 13 amino acids long. Germline V CDR1 and CDR2: SGHDT, YYEEEE. Trimming took off 4 bases at V and 1 base at J, with 8 bases between the two ends. The CDR3 DNA is TGTGCCAGCAGCCCAGACATCCAAGAGACCCAGTACTTC. This encodes CASSPDIQETQYF.

The V gene is TRBV6-5, the J gene TRBJ1-1; no clear D. From germline, CDR1 is MNHEY and CDR2 SVGAGI. The CDR3 covers 15 residues. Deletions cut 6 bases from V and 0 bases from J, with 14 bases between. The CDR3, as DNA: TGTGCCAGCAGCTCTCACGGACGGCTGAACACTGAAGCTTTCTTT. It is translated as CASSSHGRLNTEAFF.

This clone has just one count. V gene TRBV11-3 combines with J gene TRBJ1-1, with D possibly matching TRBD1 (5 bases). Trimming took 4 bases from V and 5 from J, leaving 17 bases between them. The CDR3 sequence is 15 residues long. Germline-derived CDR1 and CDR2 are SGHNT and YENEEA. In DNA form, the CDR3 reads TGTGCCAGCAGCTCTGGTACGGGGACGCGGACTGAAGCTTTCTTT. Translation: CASSSGTGTRTEAFF.

The chain is built from TRBV28 and TRBJ2-2; 7 bases are shared with TRBD2. With 4 bases clipped from V and 5 bases from J, the junction kept 4 bases outside the gene matches. Germline-derived CDR1 and CDR2 are MDHEN and SYDVKM. CDR3 size: 14 residues. CDR3 in amino acids: CASSSTSITGELFF. In DNA form, the CDR3 reads TGTGCCAGCAGTTCGACTAGCATTACCGGGGAGCTGTTTTTT.

The chain recombines TRBV7-2 with TRBJ1-3; no clear D gene. V was pared by 4 bases and J by 0 bases, with 10 bases between. Germline CDR1 and CDR2: SGHTA and FQGNSA. The CDR3 totals 15 residues. The CDR3 DNA follows: TGTGCCAGCAGCTGGGGTAAAAGCTCTGGAAACACCATATATTTT. Residues: CASSWGKSSGNTIYF.

This clone was observed a single time. This sequence joins TRBV5-8 and TRBJ1-1; D not certain. This CDR3 region has 15 residues. Trimming removed 4 bases from V and 4 bases from J, with 17 bases in between. CDR1 is SGHTS and CDR2 is YDEGEE in the germline V gene. CDR3 residues: CASSLRTFIGTEAFF. For the CDR3, the DNA is TGTGCCAGCAGCCTGAGGACTTTTATCGGCACTGAAGCTTTCTTT.

The J gene is TRBJ2-7, the V gene TRBV27; the D is unclear. Trimming pared 8 bases from V and 0 bases from J, leaving 14 bases between. Germline V lookup: CDR1 MNHEY, CDR2 SMNVEV (reference sequence). The CDR3 loop spans 14 amino acids. The CDR3 DNA is TGTGCCAGCGCCCGCCTCTTTAGCTCCTACGAGCAGTACTTC. This gives the protein CASARLFSSYEQYF.

The chain couples TRBV5-1 to TRBJ2-1; D not resolved. Germline assignment: CDR1 SGHRS and CDR2 YFSETQ. V was cut by 0 bases and J by 4 bases, with 8 bases left in between. This CDR3 has 14 amino acids. The CDR3 here is CASSLDGRYNEQFF. The CDR3 nucleotides are TGCGCCAGCAGCTTGGATGGCAGATACAATGAGCAGTTCTTC.

A note on this clone: Germline and junction disagree at one end, which may indicate a read error. The chain combines TRBV5-1 with TRBJ1-1; TRBD1 might be the D (5 bases). In germline, CDR1 is SGHRS, CDR2 YFSETQ. The CDR3 has 14 residues. The CDR3 reads CASSLERGISEAFF. The DNA for the CDR3 is TGCGCCAGCAGCTTGGAGAGGGGCATTTCTGAAGCCTTCTTT.

V gene TRBV28 combines with J gene TRBJ1-1, with a weak D call TRBD1 (6 bases). Trimming pared 8 bases from V and 5 bases from J, leaving 21 bases between. The CDR3 length is 15 residues. Per germline, CDR1 MDHEN and CDR2 SYDVKM. The CDR3 spells CASSTLRGGPTEAFF. The CDR3 region has the DNA TGTGCCAGCTCTACCCTTCGTGGGGGGCCGACTGAAGCTTTCTTT.

The chain carries TRBV4-2 and TRBJ1-4, with D unclear. This CDR3 spans 14 amino acids. V was cut by 5 bases and J by 8 bases, with 15 bases left in between. The germline V gene encodes CDR1 LGHNA and CDR2 YNFKEQ. CDR3 DNA: TGTGCCAGCAGCAGACCGGGAGTCAACGAAAAACTGTTTTTT. This sequence encodes CASSRPGVNEKLFF.

This clone turned up a few times. The sample holds other DNA sequences that translate to the same CDR3. The chain recombines TRBV6-2 or TRBV6-3 with TRBJ2-5; D is ambiguous. There are 13 residues in the CDR3. V was clipped by 0 bases and J by 4 bases, with 6 bases between them. Germline V CDR1 and CDR2: MNHEY, SVGEGT. The CDR3 here is CASSYSWGETQYF. CDR3 bases: TGTGCCAGCAGTTACTCGTGGGGAGAGACCCAGTACTTC.